The text below deals with one T cell receptor (beta chain). The antigen is not known. The entry originates in a study of cytotoxic CD8 clonotypes in ibrutinib-treated CLL. Whole-study findings and limits: Before falling back toward baseline at progression, clonality had risen at the time of ibrutinib response. Under treatment, the uncommon public clonotypes either contracted or remained stable.

The data were produced by immunoSEQ multiplex PCR, yet TCRdb's version contains in-frame clones alone and is incomplete. Of about 300,000 clones listed, roughly 76% are singletons. The CDR3 extends over 16 amino acids. In germline, CDR1 is MNHNY, CDR2 SVGAGI (reference sequence). Trimming removed 1 base at V and 2 bases at J, with 14 bases between. The sequences come from PBMCs, collected at disease progression, from a patient treated with ibrutinib. The chain is built from TRBV6-6 and TRBJ1-1; D is unresolved. The TCR originated in a human donor with chronic lymphocytic leukemia. The CDR3 sequence: CASSYLRAGSNTEAFF. CDR3 coding DNA: TGTGCCAGCAGTTACTTGAGGGCGGGCAGCAACACTGAAGCTTTCTTT.